This is a list of T cell receptor beta chains from one sample in a study of PD-1 blockade in classical Hodgkin lymphoma. TCRdb keeps only in-frame clones here, not all; method: immunoSEQ multiplex PCR. The sample has over 60,000 clones; over 55% are singletons. The sequenced sample was peripheral blood mononuclear cells (PBMCs), obtained before the second cycle of nivolumab. The receptors derive from a human donor with classical Hodgkin lymphoma. CDR3s include the opening cysteine and the closing phenylalanine or tryptophan. The D gene is left open where the match is weak. Size is omitted from some rows. Given values are once, few, many or a class for expanded clones.

j_gene	v_gene	len	abundance	d_gene	CDR3aa	CDR3nt
TRBJ2-5	TRBV9	18	-	TRBD1	CASSSNPRDRGTQETQYF	TGTGCCAGCAGCTCCAACCCCCGGGACAGGGGCACCCAAGAGACCCAGTACTTC
TRBJ2-2	TRBV29-1	16	few	-	CSVEAQDYANTGELFF	TGCAGCGTTGAGGCACAGGATTACGCGAACACCGGGGAGCTGTTTTTT
TRBJ2-1	TRBV29-1	15	-	TRBD2	CSVGTSGGGYNEQFF	TGCAGCGTGGGGACTAGCGGGGGGGGCTACAATGAGCAGTTCTTC
TRBJ2-3	TRBV2	16	-	TRBD1	CASSEDRGVMTDTQYF	TGTGCCAGCAGTGAAGACAGGGGGGTGATGACAGATACGCAGTATTTT
TRBJ2-5	TRBV7-2	18	-	-	CASSLNPPGGASKETQYF	TGTGCCAGCAGCTTAAATCCCCCAGGAGGAGCGAGTAAAGAGACCCAGTACTTC
TRBJ2-7	TRBV6-5	13	-	-	CASSYSTSYEQYF	TGTGCCAGCAGTTACTCGACATCCTACGAGCAGTACTTC
TRBJ2-2	TRBV18	16	once	-	CASSSRTNSNTGELFF	TGTGCCAGCTCAAGCCGGACAAACTCGAACACCGGGGAGCTGTTTTTT
TRBJ2-2	TRBV7-3	12	-	-	CASRVDTGELFF	TGTGCCAGCCGGGTCGACACCGGGGAGCTGTTTTTT
TRBJ2-7	TRBV11-2	15	few	TRBD2	CASSLWEGPSYEQYF	TGTGCCAGCAGCTTATGGGAGGGCCCTTCATACGAGCAGTACTTC
TRBJ2-1	TRBV27	15	-	TRBD1	CASRLSGTGRNEQFF	TGTGCCAGCAGGCTCTCCGGGACAGGGAGGAATGAGCAGTTCTTC
TRBJ2-1	TRBV19	15	-	TRBD2	CASSALAGAYNEQFF	TGTGCCAGTAGTGCCCTCGCGGGGGCCTACAATGAGCAGTTCTTC
TRBJ1-5	TRBV19	13	-	-	CASRLRVDQPQHF	TGTGCCAGTAGGCTTAGGGTAGATCAGCCCCAGCATTTT
TRBJ2-3	TRBV28	15	once	-	CASSLIPRGTDTQYF	TGTGCCAGCAGTTTGATCCCCAGGGGTACAGATACGCAGTATTTT
TRBJ2-2	TRBV25-1	16	-	-	CASSDTGAQNTGELFF	TGTGCCAGCAGTGACACCGGGGCCCAGAACACCGGGGAGCTGTTTTTT
TRBJ1-4	TRBV10-2	13	-	-	CASSGGPVEKLFF	TGCGCCAGCAGTGGGGGACCGGTTGAAAAACTGTTTTTT
TRBJ2-7	TRBV11-2	14	-	TRBD2	CASSLTSGAYEQYF	TGTGCCAGCAGCTTGACTAGCGGGGCCTACGAGCAGTACTTC
TRBJ1-5	TRBV13	13	-	-	CASSEGGYQPQHF	TGTGCCAGCAGCGAGGGGGGGTATCAGCCCCAGCATTTT
TRBJ2-3	TRBV6-1	18	-	TRBD2	CASSESPGLAGGQDTQYF	TGTGCCAGCAGTGAATCCCCCGGGCTAGCGGGGGGCCAGGATACGCAGTATTTT
TRBJ1-1	TRBV4-1	15	-	-	CASSQEGGPNTEAFF	TGCGCCAGCAGCCAAGAGGGGGGCCCCAACACTGAAGCTTTCTTT
TRBJ1-2	TRBV28	12	few	-	CASRIRQAGYTF	TGTGCCAGCAGAATCCGACAGGCTGGCTACACCTTC
TRBJ2-1	TRBV5-1	15	once	TRBD2	CASSEGLAGVGEQFF	TGCGCCAGCAGCGAGGGACTAGCGGGGGTAGGGGAGCAGTTCTTC
TRBJ1-4	TRBV28	15	-	-	CASSSSGADNEKLFF	TGTGCCAGCAGCTCCAGCGGGGCGGATAATGAAAAACTGTTTTTT
TRBJ2-1	TRBV27	13	-	-	CASAELGGNEQFF	TGTGCCAGCGCGGAGCTAGGGGGCAATGAGCAGTTCTTC
TRBJ1-6	TRBV5-1	15	few	-	CASSLGQPGGSPLHF	TGCGCCAGCAGCTTGGGACAGCCCGGCGGATCACCCCTCCACTTT
TRBJ1-1	TRBV6-5	14	-	-	CATLPPWGNTEAFF	TGTGCCACCCTGCCCCCCTGGGGGAACACTGAAGCTTTCTTT
TRBJ2-2	TRBV4-1	17	-	TRBD1	CASSQDIGTGNTGELFF	TGCGCCAGCAGCCAAGATATTGGGACAGGGAACACCGGGGAGCTGTTTTTT
TRBJ2-3	TRBV4-2	15	-	TRBD1	CASSQTGGGTDTQYF	TGTGCCAGCAGCCAGACAGGGGGCGGGACAGATACGCAGTATTTT
TRBJ1-1	TRBV5-1	14	few	TRBD1	CASSWRTGVTEAFF	TGCGCCAGCAGCTGGAGGACAGGTGTTACTGAAGCTTTCTTT
TRBJ2-2	TRBV6-5	14	few	-	CASSYSPFTGELFF	TGTGCCAGCAGTTACAGCCCATTTACCGGGGAGCTGTTTTTT
TRBJ1-1	TRBV5-1	14	-	-	CASSLQGLGTEAFF	TGCGCCAGCAGCTTGCAGGGGCTCGGCACTGAAGCTTTCTTT
TRBJ1-5	TRBV6-1	14	-	-	CASSEAGGHQPQHF	TGTGCCAGCAGTGAAGCGGGAGGGCATCAGCCCCAGCATTTT
TRBJ2-7	TRBV2	14	-	-	CASSEALRLSEQYF	TGTGCCAGCAGTGAAGCGCTACGGCTATCCGAGCAGTACTTC
TRBJ2-7	TRBV27	15	-	TRBD1	CASTHRQGISYEQYF	TGTGCCAGCACCCACCGACAGGGGATTTCCTACGAGCAGTACTTC
TRBJ1-1	TRBV9	16	-	-	CASSASPKISYTEAFF	TGTGCCAGCAGCGCCAGTCCGAAAATTAGTTACACTGAAGCTTTCTTT
TRBJ2-7	TRBV28	13	-	TRBD2	CASGLAGPYEQYF	TGTGCCAGCGGTCTAGCGGGCCCCTACGAGCAGTACTTC
TRBJ1-1	TRBV6-1	13	-	-	CASRDGSNTEAFF	TGTGCCAGCAGGGATGGTTCGAACACTGAAGCTTTCTTT
TRBJ2-1	TRBV9	14	-	TRBD1	CASSAQGVYNEQFF	TGTGCCAGCAGCGCTCAGGGGGTCTACAATGAGCAGTTCTTC
TRBJ1-2	TRBV28	11	-	-	CASSFTGGYTF	TGTGCCAGCAGTTTCACAGGGGGCTACACCTTC
TRBJ1-1	TRBV10-1	13	-	-	CASAGLPGTEAFF	TGCGCCAGCGCGGGACTCCCTGGGACTGAAGCTTTCTTT
TRBJ2-7	TRBV27	13	few	TRBD1	CAIGQGMEYEQYF	TGTGCCATCGGACAGGGAATGGAATACGAGCAGTACTTC
TRBJ2-1	TRBV5-1	14	few	-	CASSLAAGNDEQFF	TGCGCCAGCAGCTTGGCGGCGGGGAACGATGAGCAGTTCTTC
TRBJ2-7	TRBV7-7	14	-	TRBD1	CASSLGQGVGEQYF	TGTGCCAGCAGCTTAGGACAGGGGGTAGGCGAGCAGTACTTC